Below, 30 T cell receptor beta chains from the same sample are listed, as sequenced in a study of shared T cell receptors in the human thymus. This table comes from immunoSEQ multiplex PCR, and its TCRdb copy is limited to in-frame clones, with some not included. Of 500,000 to 850,000 clones listed, more than 75% are singletons. The same data also contributed to another study, on human thymus T cells.

The source material was thymocytes. All receptors derive from a boy under three years old with a congenital heart defect.

V and J are TRBV27 and TRBJ2-2, with 9 bases matching TRBD2. J lost 2 bases, V lost 2 bases, and 6 bases had no gene match. CDR3 length equals 17 residues. Germline V gene data show CDR1 as MNHEY and CDR2 as SMNVEV (reference sequence). This chain's CDR3 is CASSLGRREGNTGELFF. DNA for the CDR3: TGTGCCAGCAGTTTAGGTCGGCGGGAGGGTAACACCGGGGAGCTGTTTTTT.

V is TRBV4-1 and J is TRBJ2-3; the match to TRBD2 covers 9 bases. CDR1 and CDR2 from the germline V gene are MGHRA and YSYEKL. V trimming: 1 base; J trimming: 4 bases; junction bases outside the gene matches: 6. This CDR3 has 16 amino acids. The CDR3 loop reads CASSQVRRGGPDTQYF. DNA of the CDR3: TGCGCCAGCAGCCAAGTAAGGCGGGGGGGCCCAGATACGCAGTATTTT.

The chain employs TRBV7-2 and TRBJ2-3, with 10 bases aligning to TRBD2. Losses at the gene ends were 6 bases for V and 5 bases for J; bases not matched to a gene: 14. CDR3 length equals 17 residues. Germline CDR1 SGHTA, CDR2 FQGNSA. The CDR3 loop reads CASRSSGASGGGDTQYF. The CDR3 DNA follows: TGTGCCAGCAGATCTAGCGGAGCTAGCGGGGGTGGAGATACGCAGTATTTT.

This clone was observed once. This rearrangement joins TRBV14 to TRBJ2-5; no reliable D call. V was trimmed by 0 bases and J by 2 bases, leaving 7 bases between them. The CDR3 has 14 residues. Germline V gene sequence: CDR1 SGHDN, CDR2 FVKESK. The CDR3 sequence: CASSQDLEQETQYF. CDR3 nucleotide sequence: TGTGCCAGCAGCCAAGATTTGGAGCAAGAGACCCAGTACTTC.

The V gene is TRBV30, the J gene TRBJ2-1, with 8 bases that match TRBD2. Germline values: CDR1 GTSNPN, CDR2 SVGIG (reference sequence). V was pared by 3 bases and J by 2 bases, with 9 bases of the junction left unmatched. This CDR3 has 16 amino acids. CDR3 in DNA: TGTGCCTGGAGCCGTACTAGCGGCCTTACCTACAATGAGCAGTTCTTC. This gives the protein CAWSRTSGLTYNEQFF.

This rearrangement joins TRBV13 to TRBJ2-3, with D unresolved. Trimming cost V 5 bases and J 5 bases, with 17 bases left between them. The CDR3 has 15 amino acids. Germline assignment: CDR1 PRHDT and CDR2 FYEKMQ (reference sequence). The CDR3: CASSRGLQYLDTQYF. Written as DNA, the CDR3 is TGTGCCAGCAGCCGAGGCCTCCAATATCTAGATACGCAGTATTTT. Full variable domain (outside the CDR3, taken from reference TRBV13 and TRBJ2-3): AAGVIQSPRHLIKEKRETATLKCYPIPRHDTVYWYQQGPGQDPQFLISFYEKMQSDKGSIPDRFSAQQFSDYHSELNMSSLELGDSALYFCASSRGLQYLDTQYFGPGTRLTVL.

This clone was observed once. The genes are TRBV19 and TRBJ2-7, with D perhaps TRBD2 (10 bases). This CDR3 spans 20 amino acids. V was clipped by 6 bases and J by 6 bases, with 36 bases between them. Germline loops: CDR1 LNHDA, CDR2 SQIVND (reference sequence). The CDR3 DNA reads TGTGCCAGTAGCTCTTACCCGGGACAGGGATCGCTAGCGGGAGTATTCGAGCAGTACTTC. It encodes CASSSYPGQGSLAGVFEQYF.

V is TRBV5-8 and J is TRBJ2-5; TRBD1 might be the D (6 bases). CDR1 SGHTS and CDR2 YDEGEE come from the germline V gene. The CDR3 runs to 14 residues. V lost 3 bases, J lost 1 base, and 10 bases lay in between. The chain's CDR3 is CASSYSTGQETQYF. CDR3 bases: TGTGCCAGCAGCTACTCGACAGGCCAAGAGACCCAGTACTTC. Full variable domain (rest looked up from reference TRBV5-8 and TRBJ2-5): EAGVTQSPTHLIKTRGQQATLRCSPISGHTSVYWYQQALGLGLQFLLWYDEGEERNRGNFPPRFSGRQFPNYSSELNVNALELEDSALYLCASSYSTGQETQYFGPGTRLLVL.

V and J are TRBV4-3 and TRBJ2-1, with TRBD2 matching over 7 bases. V dropped 0 bases and J dropped 10; count of bases not matched to a gene: 18. CDR1 LGHNA and CDR2 YSLEER come from the germline V gene. The CDR3 has 18 amino acids. The CDR3 region is CASSQDPPRSGAGGEQFF. The CDR3 DNA follows: TGCGCCAGCAGCCAAGACCCCCCAAGGAGCGGGGCTGGTGGGGAGCAGTTCTTC.

V and J are TRBV6-6 and TRBJ2-7, with D hard to call. V lost 0 bases to trimming and J lost 5 bases, with 11 bases between them. Looked up from germline, CDR1 is MNHNY and CDR2 is SVGAGI (reference sequence). The CDR3 extends over 14 amino acids. The CDR3 here is CASSYSASLHEQYF. The CDR3 coding sequence is TGTGCCAGCAGTTACTCGGCTAGTCTCCACGAGCAGTACTTC.

The gene calls are TRBV4-3 and TRBJ1-5; no clear D. There are 14 residues in the CDR3. V lost 1 base and J lost 3, with 7 bases in between. Germline V gene data show CDR1 as LGHNA and CDR2 as YSLEER. The CDR3 nucleotides read TGCGCCAGCAGCCAAGTCGCAGTCAATCAGCCCCAGCATTTT. It yields the protein CASSQVAVNQPQHF.

This clone was observed a handful of times. The V gene is TRBV19, the J gene TRBJ1-3; D is unclear. V lost 7 bases, J lost 4 bases, and 20 bases lay in between. CDR3 length equals 16 residues. Looked up from germline, CDR1 is LNHDA and CDR2 is SQIVND (reference sequence). CDR3 nucleotide sequence: TGTGCCAGTATCCCCTTACCGCACGCGATCGGAAACACCATATATTTT. Its translation is CASIPLPHAIGNTIYF.

There are a few counts of this clone. The chain joins TRBV5-1 to TRBJ2-2, with TRBD2 matching over 7 bases. Germline CDR1 reads SGHRS; CDR2 reads YFSETQ. V lost 1 base to trimming and J lost 0 bases; unmatched junction nucleotides: 3. The CDR3 spans 16 residues. CDR3 sequence (DNA): TGCGCCAGCAGCTTGCGTGGGAGGGCGAACACCGGGGAGCTGTTTTTT. Residues: CASSLRGRANTGELFF.

The CDR3 region is CSVSPVASGAYTDTQYF. The CDR3 DNA is TGCAGCGTTAGCCCCGTAGCTAGCGGGGCCTACACAGATACGCAGTATTTT. The chain couples TRBV29-1 to TRBJ2-3; 9 positions match TRBD2. V was pared by 5 bases and J by 2 bases, with 14 bases of the junction left unmatched. The CDR3 contains 17 residues. Per germline, CDR1 SQVTM and CDR2 ANQGSEA.

This clone was counted once. The rearrangement links TRBV4-1 to TRBJ1-6; D is perhaps TRBD1 (5 bases). The CDR3 is 16 residues long. With 4 bases removed from V and 4 bases from J, the gap between germline ends came to 14 bases. Germline V gene sequence: CDR1 MGHRA, CDR2 YSYEKL. The DNA of the CDR3 is TGCGCCAGCAGCCCTAGGCTGGGGCAGTATAATTCACCCCTCCACTTT. Translating gives CASSPRLGQYNSPLHF.

The V gene is TRBV4-3, the J gene TRBJ1-1; maybe TRBD1 (6 bases). The CDR3 spans 18 residues. From germline, CDR1 is LGHNA and CDR2 YSLEER. V lost 0 bases, J lost 4 bases, and 21 bases lay in between. The CDR3 nucleotides are TGCGCCAGCAGCCAAGACCCCACAGGGTCCCCTCTAGGCACTGAAGCTTTCTTT. Amino acid sequence: CASSQDPTGSPLGTEAFF.

V is TRBV5-6 and J is TRBJ2-3; D might be TRBD1 (6 bases). The germline V and J ends were trimmed by 4 bases and 1 base, with 16 bases remaining between them. The CDR3 is made up of 16 amino acids. From germline, CDR1 is SGHDT and CDR2 YYEEEE. Here the CDR3 reads CASSPRGWGRTDTQYF. The CDR3 nucleotides read TGTGCCAGCAGCCCGAGGGGGTGGGGGCGCACAGATACGCAGTATTTT. The variable domain in full, with the rest retrieved from reference TRBV5-6 and TRBJ2-3, is DAGVTQSPTHLIKTRGQQVTLRCSPKSGHDTVSWYQQALGQGPQFIFQYYEEEERQRGNFPDRFSGHQFPNYSSELNVNALLLGDSALYLCASSPRGWGRTDTQYFGPGTRLTVL.

V and J are TRBV6-6 and TRBJ1-1, with D unresolved. The CDR3 is 14 residues long. Trimming took off 7 bases at V and 5 bases at J, with 17 bases between the two ends. The germline V gene has CDR1 MNHNY and CDR2 SVGAGI (reference sequence). The DNA of the CDR3 is TGTGCCAGCACCCCAAACCGAGGTAGTACTGAAGCTTTCTTT. Protein product: CASTPNRGSTEAFF.

V is TRBV28 and J is TRBJ2-1; tentatively, D is TRBD2 (5 bases). V lost 4 bases and J 1 base, leaving 11 bases between the germline ends. The CDR3 consists of 15 residues. Germline CDR1 is MDHEN and CDR2 is SYDVKM. The CDR3, as DNA: TGTGCCAGCAGTTCCATCCCGGGATCCTACAATGAGCAGTTCTTC. This sequence encodes CASSSIPGSYNEQFF.

CDR3 in DNA: TGTGCCAGCAGTTATACGGAGCGGGATAATTGGGGGGAGCTGTTTTTT. Translation gives CASSYTERDNWGELFF. The rearrangement links TRBV27 to TRBJ2-2, with TRBD2 matching over 7 bases. CDR3 size: 16 residues. Germline V gene sequence: CDR1 MNHEY, CDR2 SMNVEV (reference sequence). The V gene end was trimmed by 4 bases and the J gene end by 8 bases; junction bases not matched to a gene: 13.

The J gene is TRBJ2-3, the V gene TRBV28, with TRBD2 identical over 10 bases. This CDR3 is built from 17 residues. CDR1 and CDR2 (germline): MDHEN, SYDVKM. Trimming at V came to 2 bases and at J to 6 bases, leaving 11 bases not matched to a gene. CDR3 DNA: TGTGCCAGCAGTTTAGGAGTGAGCGGGGGGGGCCCGGATACGCAGTATTTT. Protein sequence: CASSLGVSGGGPDTQYF. Full variable domain (remainder filled in from reference TRBV28 and TRBJ2-3): DVKVTQSSRYLVKRTGEKVFLECVQDMDHENMFWYRQDPGLGLRLIYFSYDVKMKEKGDIPEGYSVSREKKERFSLILESASTNQTSMYLCASSLGVSGGGPDTQYFGPGTRLTVL.

V is TRBV29-1 and J is TRBJ2-1; the match to TRBD2 covers 9 bases. Trimming removed 0 bases from V and 10 bases from J; junction bases left unmatched: 7. CDR3 length: 14 amino acids. CDR1 and CDR2 (germline): SQVTM, ANQGSEA. DNA for the CDR3: TGCAGCGTTGAAGAGCAGCGGGGGGCCGGGGAGCAGTTCTTC. This sequence encodes CSVEEQRGAGEQFF.

With respect to this clone: The sample contains more than one DNA sequence encoding this CDR3. The chain combines TRBV30 with TRBJ1-5, with 7 bases lining up with TRBD1. V lost 5 bases to trimming and J lost 2 bases; unmatched junction nucleotides: 0. Germline V gene data show CDR1 as GTSNPN and CDR2 as SVGIG (reference sequence). This CDR3 has 12 residues. For the CDR3, the DNA is TGTGCCTGGGGACAGGGCAATCAGCCCCAGCATTTT. It yields the protein CAWGQGNQPQHF. The whole variable domain, filled in from reference TRBV30 and TRBJ1-5, reads SQTIHQWPATLVQPVGSPLSLECTVEGTSNPNLYWYRQAAGRGLQLLFYSVGIGQISSEVPQNLSASRPQDRQFILSSKKLLLSDSGFYLCAWGQGNQPQHFGDGTRLSIL.

The rearrangement links TRBV6-1 to TRBJ1-2; D is undetermined. Trimming cost V 0 bases and J 7 bases, with 12 bases left between them. The CDR3 totals 14 residues. The germline CDR1 and CDR2 sequences are MNHNS and SASEGT. The CDR3, as DNA: TGTGCCAGCAGTGAAGCTACCTTCCGGAGTGGCTACACCTTC. Its protein product is CASSEATFRSGYTF.

This chain links TRBV5-1 with TRBJ2-3; 9 positions agree with TRBD2. Germline values: CDR1 SGHRS, CDR2 YFSETQ. The CDR3 contains 16 residues. With 3 bases clipped from V and 0 bases from J, the junction kept 5 bases outside the gene matches. CDR3 residues: CASSYRLAESTDTQYF. For the CDR3, the DNA is TGCGCCAGCAGCTATAGACTAGCGGAGAGCACAGATACGCAGTATTTT.

In this sample, this clone turned up a few times. This chain connects TRBV18 to TRBJ1-2, with D possibly TRBD1 on 6 matching bases. The CDR3 runs to 16 residues. CDR1 and CDR2 from the germline V gene are KGHSH and LQKENI. With 2 bases removed from V and 0 bases from J, the gap between germline ends came to 13 bases. The CDR3: CASSPEKGVANYGYTF. DNA for the CDR3: TGTGCCAGCTCACCAGAAAAGGGGGTAGCTAACTATGGCTACACCTTC.

The gene calls are TRBV15 and TRBJ1-1; 7 positions agree with TRBD1. In germline, CDR1 is LNHNV, CDR2 YYDKDF (reference sequence). V trimming: 5 bases; J trimming: 3 bases; junction bases outside the gene matches: 6. The CDR3 spans 14 residues. The CDR3 sequence: CATSGYRGYTEAFF. CDR3 nucleotides: TGTGCCACCAGCGGCTACAGGGGCTACACTGAAGCTTTCTTT.

The chain is built from TRBV28 and TRBJ1-6; D gene uncertain. V gave up 8 bases and J gave up 7 bases, with 21 bases separating them. Germline assignment: CDR1 MDHEN and CDR2 SYDVKM. This CDR3 has 16 residues. CDR3 residues: CASRVLRGGGNSPLHF. The CDR3 nucleotides are TGTGCCAGCCGAGTCTTACGGGGAGGAGGGAATTCACCCCTCCACTTT.

The rearrangement joins TRBV30 to TRBJ1-1; TRBD1 is a possible D gene (6 bases). Germline values: CDR1 GTSNPN, CDR2 SVGIG (reference sequence). The CDR3 consists of 16 residues. The V gene lost 2 bases and the J gene lost 4 bases, with 20 bases spanning the gap. CDR3 residues: CAWSTRRAGAFTEAFF. The CDR3 nucleotides read TGTGCCTGGAGTACCCGCCGGGCAGGGGCCTTCACTGAAGCTTTCTTT.

The gene calls are TRBV5-5 and TRBJ1-4, with D possibly matching TRBD1 (6 bases). The germline gives CDR1 SGHKS, CDR2 YYEKEE (reference sequence). The V and J ends lost 3 bases and 6 bases respectively, with 15 bases between them. The CDR3 length is 15 residues. The CDR3, as DNA: TGTGCCAGCAGCTCCCACCAGGGGCTATATGAAAAACTGTTTTTT. It encodes CASSSHQGLYEKLFF.